These 18 T cell receptor beta chains originate from one sample sequenced in a study of blood T cells in healthy people across ages. Sample-barcoded 5' priming and a J-beta primer mix drove a second PCR of roughly 6 to 12 cycles. MiXCR, applied by TCRdb to the 5' RACE reads, yields one record per CDR3 protein. The table lists 800,000 to 950,000 distinct CDR3 sequences, 36% of them singletons. The specimen was blood. These receptors all come from a man aged 18 to 35 in good health.

In the case of this clonotype: A much larger clonotype is one base distant, so this may be a read error. The CDR3 loop is CASGRNNVGPYGYTF. The DNA for the CDR3 is TGTGCCAGCGGCCGGAATAACGTAGGCCCCTATGGCTACACCTTC. The chain recombines TRBV14 with TRBJ1-2; D not resolved. The CDR3 runs to 15 residues. CDR1 and CDR2 (germline): SGHDN, FVKESK. Between the trimmed V and J ends, which lost 8 bases and 4 bases, there was a span of 20 bases.

This clonotype came up a few times. The genes are TRBV7-9 and TRBJ2-3; D is unclear. Trimming took 1 base from V and 2 from J, leaving 13 bases between them. The CDR3 extends over 16 amino acids. The V gene's germline CDR1 is SEHNR and CDR2 FQNEAQ (reference sequence). The CDR3 sequence is CASSLGWGRDTDTQYF. The CDR3 DNA reads TGTGCCAGCAGCTTAGGGTGGGGTAGAGACACAGATACGCAGTATTTT.

This clonotype was counted a few times. This chain links TRBV10-3 with TRBJ2-1; 12 nucleotides match TRBD2. Germline trimming cut 10 bases from V and 5 bases from J; bases unmatched to any gene: 6. From germline, CDR1 is ENHRY and CDR2 SYGVKD. The CDR3 contains 14 residues. CDR3: CATLAGGLDNEQFF. DNA for the CDR3: TGTGCCACCCTAGCGGGGGGGTTAGACAATGAGCAGTTCTTC.

With regard to this clonotype: The CDR3 does not end in the conserved phenylalanine or tryptophan, so this is likely a read error. V gene TRBV7-6 combines with J gene TRBJ2-3, with D maybe TRBD2 (6 bases). The CDR3 consists of 16 residues. V lost 0 bases, J lost 4 bases, and 14 bases lay in between. Germline V CDR1 and CDR2: SGHVS, FNYEAQ. The CDR3 spells CASSLAGRGKADTQYY. The CDR3 DNA follows: TGTGCCAGCAGCTTAGCCGGACGGGGGAAAGCAGATACGCAGTATTAT.

This clonotype was observed at least ten times. The chain links TRBV20-1 to TRBJ2-7; D possibly corresponds to TRBD2 (6 bases). Trimming left V 4 bases short and J 3 bases short, with 10 bases between. Germline-derived CDR1 and CDR2 are DFQATT and SNEGSKA (reference sequence). The CDR3 has 12 residues. DNA of the CDR3: TGCAGTGCTACGGGACTCGGCTACGAGCAGTACTTC. Translated: CSATGLGYEQYF.

This sequence joins TRBV7-3 and TRBJ2-5, with D maybe TRBD2 (6 bases). Trimming shortened V by 2 bases and J by 11 bases, and 18 bases separated the two germline ends. The germline V gene encodes CDR1 SGHTA and CDR2 FQGTGA. The CDR3 has 14 amino acids. The CDR3 region has the DNA TGTGCCAGCAGCTTACCGGGACTCCGCCGGGAGCAGTACTTC. Encoded protein: CASSLPGLRREQYF.

This clonotype occurred many times. J is TRBJ2-3 and V is TRBV10-3; D is unclear. Germline V CDR1 and CDR2: ENHRY, SYGVKD. This CDR3 spans 15 amino acids. V dropped 4 bases and J dropped 2 bases, with 13 bases sitting between them. CDR3 DNA: TGTGCCATCAGTGGAGACGGTTACCCCACAGATACGCAGTATTTT. Protein sequence: CAISGDGYPTDTQYF.

This clonotype has more than one count but fewer than ten. The J gene is TRBJ2-2, the V gene TRBV6-5; 9 nucleotides agree with TRBD1. The germline V gene encodes CDR1 MNHEY and CDR2 SVGAGI. The CDR3 totals 15 residues. V shed 5 bases, J shed 9 bases, and the junction held 10 bases outside the gene matches. The CDR3 coding sequence is TGTGCCAGCAGTCCCAGGACAGGGGTTGATCGGGAGCTGTTTTTT. Translating it yields CASSPRTGVDRELFF.

This clonotype has more than one count but fewer than ten. The J gene is TRBJ1-1, the V gene TRBV4-2; D remains ambiguous. Germline-derived CDR1 and CDR2 are LGHNA and YNFKEQ. This CDR3 has 15 residues. V lost 1 base and J lost 3, with 12 bases in between. Written as DNA, the CDR3 is TGTGCCAGCAGCCAAGTGAGCCGGCCCCACACTGAAGCTTTCTTT. Protein product: CASSQVSRPHTEAFF.

In this sample, this clonotype turned up a few times. This sequence joins TRBV14 and TRBJ1-1; unclear D gene. The germline CDR1 and CDR2 sequences are SGHDN and FVKESK. V dropped 2 bases and J dropped 5 bases, with 18 bases sitting between them. The CDR3 runs to 16 residues. In DNA, the CDR3 is TGTGCCAGCAGCCAAAACCTCGGTAACGTTAAGACTGAAGCTTTCTTT. Its protein product is CASSQNLGNVKTEAFF.

The rearrangement joins TRBV6-2 or TRBV6-3 to TRBJ2-7, with 7 bases identical to TRBD2. Germline V gives CDR1 MNHEY, CDR2 SVGEGT. V dropped 6 bases and J dropped 2; count of bases not matched to a gene: 7. The CDR3 runs 14 residues. The CDR3 sequence is CASSNTGRAYEQYF. The DNA for the CDR3 is TGTGCCAGCAGCAATACGGGGAGGGCCTACGAGCAGTACTTC.

This clonotype occurred many times. The V and J genes are TRBV12-3 or TRBV12-4 and TRBJ2-1; 7 positions match TRBD2. The J segment lost 0 bases and the V segment lost 6 bases, leaving 2 bases of the junction unmatched. The CDR3 is made up of 14 amino acids. The CDR3 nucleotides are TGTGCCAGCAGGGGCGGGGGCTCCTACAATGAGCAGTTCTTC. It codes for CASRGGGSYNEQFF.

To note about this clonotype: This may come from a read error, since a much larger clone is one base off. This chain links TRBV7-2 with TRBJ2-1; 9 bases map to TRBD2. Germline loops: CDR1 SGHTA, CDR2 FQGNSA. V lost 5 bases, J lost 8 bases, and 16 bases stayed unmatched. CDR3 length: 17 residues. The CDR3 nucleotides read TGTGCCAGCAGCCCTCAGACCGCGACTAGCGGCGATCATGAGCAGTTCTTC. Protein: CASSPQTATSGDHEQFF.

The V gene is TRBV4-2, the J gene TRBJ2-3; 9 positions agree with TRBD2. CDR3 length: 16 residues. After removal of 0 bases from V and 3 bases from J, the junction contained 4 bases not matched to a gene. CDR1 LGHNA and CDR2 YNFKEQ come from the germline V gene. DNA for the CDR3: TGTGCCAGCAGCCAAGATGAGGCGGGGGGGACAGATACGCAGTATTTT. It is translated as CASSQDEAGGTDTQYF.

A remark on this clonotype: In this CDR3 the conserved last residue, phenylalanine or tryptophan, is missing, so a read error is likely. The rearrangement links TRBV5-5 to TRBJ2-5; weak D call: TRBD1 (5 bases). Germline V gene sequence: CDR1 SGHKS, CDR2 YYEKEE (reference sequence). The CDR3 totals 15 residues. Trimming cost V 1 base and J 5 bases, with 15 bases left between them. CDR3 in DNA: TGTGCCAGCAGCTTGTTCGGCAGGGCGGTCGAGACCCAGTACCTC. Protein product: CASSLFGRAVETQYL.

This clonotype was recorded a few times. This chain connects TRBV9 to TRBJ1-5; 12 nucleotides align to TRBD1. This CDR3 comprises 14 residues. Germline V gene lookup returns CDR1 SGDLS and CDR2 YYNGEE. V shed 7 bases and J 6 bases; nucleotides not matched to a gene: 5. CDR3 sequence reads: CASSGTGGLQPQHF. CDR3 DNA sequence: TGTGCCAGCTCCGGGACAGGGGGCCTTCAGCCCCAGCATTTT.

Remarks on this clonotype: The junction does not match germline at one end; this may be a read error. The gene calls are TRBV2 and TRBJ1-2; perhaps TRBD1 as D (5 bases). This CDR3 comprises 15 residues. Germline V gene data show CDR1 as SNHLY and CDR2 as FYNNEI. CDR3 protein: CDSSEEAGPNYGYTF. DNA for the CDR3: TGTGACAGCAGTGAAGAGGCAGGGCCGAACTATGGCTACACCTTC.

Comments on this clonotype: With a much larger clone just one base away, this may be a read error. The genes are TRBV4-3 and TRBJ2-1; 7 bases are a match to TRBD2. Germline-derived CDR1 and CDR2 are LGHNA and YSLEER. The ends lost 0 bases at V and 10 bases at J; junction bases unmatched: 9. The CDR3 sequence is 15 residues long. CDR3: CASSQEASGSYEQFF. The CDR3 DNA reads as TGCGCCAGCAGCCAAGAGGCTAGCGGTTCCTACGAGCAGTTCTTC.